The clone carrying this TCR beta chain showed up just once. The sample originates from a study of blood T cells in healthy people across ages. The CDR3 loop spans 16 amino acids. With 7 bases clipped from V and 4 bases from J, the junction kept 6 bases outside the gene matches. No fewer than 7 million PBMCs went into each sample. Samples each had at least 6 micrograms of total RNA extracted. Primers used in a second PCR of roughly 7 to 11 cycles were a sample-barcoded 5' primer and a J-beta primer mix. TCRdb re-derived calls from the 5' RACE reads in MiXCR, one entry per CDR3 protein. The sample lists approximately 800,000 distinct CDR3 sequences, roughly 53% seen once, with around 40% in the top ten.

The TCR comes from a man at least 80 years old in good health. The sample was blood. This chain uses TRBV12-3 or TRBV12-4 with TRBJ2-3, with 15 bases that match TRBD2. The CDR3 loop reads CASTTGLAGGADTQYF. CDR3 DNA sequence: TGTGCCAGCACCACCGGACTAGCGGGAGGGGCAGATACGCAGTATTTT.